This T cell receptor (beta chain) was profiled in a study of vaccination effects on CD4 cells after COVID-19. Across the whole study: Post-vaccine sampling took place a median of 72 days after the second dose. Study-wide results and caveats: At late timepoints after vaccination, vaccine- and infection-induced clones shrank markedly.

TCRdb's table, derived via immunoSEQ multiplex PCR, lists solely in-frame clones and lacks some. The table records approximately 70,000 clones, under 85% of them present only once. This CDR3 spans 15 amino acids. J gave up 7 bases and V 5 bases, and 7 bases lay outside the gene matches. The germline CDR1 and CDR2 sequences are SGHAT and FQNNGV. The sample holds a few counts of this clone. What it binds is not known. Ahead of sequencing, the ViraFEST assay grew antigen-specific CD4+ T cells using viral peptide pools. Researchers isolated CD4+ T cells once approximately eleven days of culture had elapsed. The participants, recipients of two vaccine doses, got either BNT162b2 or mRNA-1273. Vaccinated participants had no history of SARS-CoV-2 infection and tested negative for nucleocapsid antibodies. In the cultures, half the medium was exchanged for IL-2 medium on days 3 and 7.

This chain joins TRBV11-2 and TRBJ1-6; TRBD1 matches at 8 bases. The TCR was taken from a human donor who received a COVID-19 vaccine. Sequenced material: CD4+ T cells from PBMCs cultured with HCoV-OC43 spike peptides, taken after COVID-19 vaccination. Subset indicated: HCoV-OC43 spike overlapping peptide pool stimulation. Here the CDR3 reads CASSPRQGLNSPLHF. CDR3 DNA: TGTGCCAGCAGCCCTAGACAGGGGCTGAATTCACCCCTCCACTTT.